The sample holds one count of the clone carrying this T cell receptor (beta chain). The CDR3 is made up of 16 amino acids. Trimming left V 5 bases short and J 0 bases short, with 18 bases between. Germline-derived CDR1 and CDR2 are SGHRS and YFSETQ. This sample is drawn from a study of shared clonotypes between healthy human individuals. Using immunoSEQ multiplex PCR, the repertoire was profiled, and TCRdb retains in-frame clones only, with some absent. The sample lists around 2.5 million clones, 93% occurring once. Sequencing input: naive CD4+ T cells from PBMCs. As to subset: CD45RA+ positively selected. The receptor was derived from a man aged 18 to 35 in good health. Some clones in this sample may be carry-over from other donors' samples. The chain links TRBV5-1 to TRBJ2-7; D call uncertain. The DNA for the CDR3 is TGCGCCAGCAGAGACCCCGGGCCACCGGGCTCCTACGAGCAGTACTTC. Residues: CASRDPGPPGSYEQYF.